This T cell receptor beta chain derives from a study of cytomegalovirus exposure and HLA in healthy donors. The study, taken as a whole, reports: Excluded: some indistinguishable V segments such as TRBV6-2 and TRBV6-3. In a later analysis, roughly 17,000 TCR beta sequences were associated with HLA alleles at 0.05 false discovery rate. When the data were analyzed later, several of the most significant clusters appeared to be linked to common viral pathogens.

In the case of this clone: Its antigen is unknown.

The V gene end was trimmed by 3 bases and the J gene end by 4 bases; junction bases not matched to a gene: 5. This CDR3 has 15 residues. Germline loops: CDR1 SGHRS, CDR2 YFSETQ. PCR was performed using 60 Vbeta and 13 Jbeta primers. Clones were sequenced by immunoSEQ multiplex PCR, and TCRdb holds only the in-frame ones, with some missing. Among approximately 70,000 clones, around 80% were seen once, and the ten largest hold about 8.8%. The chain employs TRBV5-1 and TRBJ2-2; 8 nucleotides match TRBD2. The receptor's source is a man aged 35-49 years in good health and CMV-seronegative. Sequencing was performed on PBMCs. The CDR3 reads CASSSGGPGTGELFF. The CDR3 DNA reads TGCGCCAGCAGCTCGGGGGGGCCGGGCACCGGGGAGCTGTTTTTT.